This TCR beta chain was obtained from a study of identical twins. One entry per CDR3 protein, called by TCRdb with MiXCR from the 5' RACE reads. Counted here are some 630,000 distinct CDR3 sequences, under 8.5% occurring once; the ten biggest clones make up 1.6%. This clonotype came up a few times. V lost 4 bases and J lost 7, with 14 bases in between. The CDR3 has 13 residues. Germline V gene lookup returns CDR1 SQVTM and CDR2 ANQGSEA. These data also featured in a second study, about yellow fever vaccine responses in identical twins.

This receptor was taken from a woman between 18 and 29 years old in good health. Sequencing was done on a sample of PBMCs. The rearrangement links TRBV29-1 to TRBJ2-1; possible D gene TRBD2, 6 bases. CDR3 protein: CSVVDGSMNEQFF. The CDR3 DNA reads TGCAGCGTTGTTGACGGGAGTATGAATGAGCAGTTCTTC.